This TCR beta chain was sequenced during a study of blood T cell repertoires in COVID-19. Across the whole study: Italy, Spain and the United States were the sources of the convalescent and acute COVID-19 samples.

Per the authors' pipeline: For nucleated cells, counts were estimated from reference gene primer amplification. Assay: immunoSEQ multiplex PCR; the TCRdb copy retains only in-frame clones and omits some. V and J calls and clone size are those listed in that table; D and trimming were worked out from the DNA. The sample has 250,000 to 300,000 clones; approximately 81% are singletons. Losses at the gene ends were 10 bases for V and 1 base for J; bases not matched to a gene: 3. CDR3 length: 13 amino acids. Germline CDR1 KGHDR, CDR2 SFDVKD. The sample consisted of peripheral blood. The TCR comes from a woman aged 18-30 years with acute or convalescent COVID-19. V and J are TRBV24-1 and TRBJ2-3; 8 bases agree with TRBD2. The CDR3 sequence is CATSAGGTDTQYF. DNA for the CDR3: TGTGCCACGTCAGCGGGAGGCACAGATACGCAGTATTTT.